The T cell receptor (beta chain) under discussion was sequenced for a study of T cells in Graves' hyperthyroidism and ophthalmopathy. The V end lost 2 bases, the J end lost 9 bases, and 15 bases lay between the germline ends. The CDR3 has 14 residues. Per the germline V gene, CDR1 is SGHRS and CDR2 is YFSETQ. RNA transcripts provided the source from which TCR beta CDR3 regions were amplified. TCR CDR3 underwent first-round RT-PCR with the HTBI primer set. MiXCR was run by TCRdb on the multiplex PCR reads, yielding one entry per CDR3 protein. The sample contains hundreds of thousands of distinct CDR3 sequences, 12% to 15% of which appear only once.

Sequencing was performed on blood. The origin of this receptor is a woman aged 18-29 years with Graves' hyperthyroidism. The chain uses TRBV5-1 and TRBJ1-5; D is undetermined. Here the CDR3 DNA reads TGCGCCAGCAGCTTTACCGGGGTGGGTTCGCCCCAGCATTTT. Encoded protein: CASSFTGVGSPQHF.